This TCR beta chain came from a study of T cell changes during pregnancy in multiple sclerosis (dated by TCRdb to the late 2010s). Some background on the complete study: Changes in the T cell repertoire over the course of pregnancy were examined in this study in women with multiple sclerosis.

Turning to this clone: There is no known antigen for this receptor. No base qualities exist here, and no much larger clone lies one base off it.

To prepare the library, the immunoSEQ multiplex PCR assay was applied. TCRdb limited this immuneACCESS table to in-frame rearrangements with V and J called. A share of clones is missing; checked studies link under half to unresolved V genes, and the rest is unexplained. In all, the sample holds 36,000 or so clones, and roughly 92% of those were seen once. Of the sample, around 1.3% falls within the top ten clones. CDR1 is given as DFQATT and CDR2 as SNEGSKA, both from the germline V gene (reference sequence). The CDR3, cysteine through phenylalanine, is 11 amino acids long. Solely the CDR3 DNA is kept, with 33 bases framed from the first base. V sheds 6 bases and J sheds 5 bases, leaving 10 bases between their ends.

The sequenced sample consisted of PBMCs (not recorded whether the cells were cultured). The sequence came from a female donor with multiple sclerosis, enrolled in a pregnancy study. This chain is built from TRBV20-1 and TRBJ2-5; the D gene cannot be resolved beyond TRBD1 or TRBD2, each matching 5 bases. The DNA sequence is as follows: TGCAGTGCAGAAGGGACGGAGACCCAGTACTTC. It is translated as CSAEGTETQYF.